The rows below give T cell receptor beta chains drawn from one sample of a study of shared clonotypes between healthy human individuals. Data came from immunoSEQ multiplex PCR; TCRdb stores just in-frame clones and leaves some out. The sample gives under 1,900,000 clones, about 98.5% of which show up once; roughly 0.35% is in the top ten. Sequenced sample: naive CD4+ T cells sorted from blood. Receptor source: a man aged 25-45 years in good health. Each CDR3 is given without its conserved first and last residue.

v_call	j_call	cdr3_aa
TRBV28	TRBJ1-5	ASSGQGSQPQH
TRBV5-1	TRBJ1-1	ASSLVLGTEAF
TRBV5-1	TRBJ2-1	ASSRRLASYNEQF
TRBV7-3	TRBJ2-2	ASSLRADLGGELF
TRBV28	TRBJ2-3	ASTRLAGFGDTQY
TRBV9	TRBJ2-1	ASSVGPGLLSSYNEQF
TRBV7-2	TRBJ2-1	ASSRGTGEQF
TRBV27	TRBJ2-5	ASGSRTGKETQY
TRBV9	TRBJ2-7	ASSVAAVSGYEQY
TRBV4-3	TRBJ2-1	ASSHLGTDNNEQF
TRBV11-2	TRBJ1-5	ASSLVPDQPQH
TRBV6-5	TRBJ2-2	ASSFWGEPDTGELF
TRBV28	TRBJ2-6	ATRGGANVLT
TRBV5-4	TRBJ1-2	ASSLDRGVGGYT
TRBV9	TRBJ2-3	ASSSSGFSTDTQY
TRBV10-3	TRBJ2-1	AITGTRAYNEQF
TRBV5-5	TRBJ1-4	ASSSGQGTSGEKLF
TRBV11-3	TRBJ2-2	ASSLEETGELF
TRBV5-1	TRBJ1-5	ASSLTGDNQPQH
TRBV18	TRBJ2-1	ASSRTTSLNEQF
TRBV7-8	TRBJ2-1	ASSLDRAGEQF
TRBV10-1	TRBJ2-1	ASSGTYNEQF
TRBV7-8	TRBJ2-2	ASSHDRGRTGELF
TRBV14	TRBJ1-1	ASSHLGSTEAF
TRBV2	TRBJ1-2	ASSLDSNYGYT
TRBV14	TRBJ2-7	ASRVTGGIYEQY
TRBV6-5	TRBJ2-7	ASSRAGTKSYEQY
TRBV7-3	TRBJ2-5	ASSPLVGETQY
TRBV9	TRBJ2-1	ASSARDSGTYNEQF
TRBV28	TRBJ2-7	ASSYSTLGYEQY
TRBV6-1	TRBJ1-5	ASSEAGGHTFNQPQH
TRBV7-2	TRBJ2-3	ASSYRTGPDTQY
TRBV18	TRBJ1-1	ASSAGTGRSEAF
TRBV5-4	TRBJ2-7	ASSGSGRVYEQY
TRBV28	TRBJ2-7	ASSLNGVQY
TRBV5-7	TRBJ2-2	ASSPAGAGDRYEGGELF
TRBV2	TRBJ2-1	ASRRDGQGYNEQF
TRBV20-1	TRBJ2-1	SATHRSSNL
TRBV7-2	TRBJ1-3	ASSSITGSGNTIY
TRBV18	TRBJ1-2	ASSAQGTAYGYT
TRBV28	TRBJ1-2	ASSFSEIYGYT
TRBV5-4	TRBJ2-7	ASSRDGGEQY
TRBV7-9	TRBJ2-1	ASSSFRTSGGVEEQF
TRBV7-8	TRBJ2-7	ASSLDLVAGGPYEQY
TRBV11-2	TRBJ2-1	ASRTPRFDEQF
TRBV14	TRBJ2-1	ASSQDQYNEQF
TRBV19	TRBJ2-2	ASSTTGLGELF
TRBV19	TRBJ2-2	ASSTVGELF
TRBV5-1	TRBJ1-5	ASSTIPGHGQPQH
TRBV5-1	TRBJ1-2	ASSLEAEYGYT
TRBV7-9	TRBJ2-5	ASSPKGTSMAETQY
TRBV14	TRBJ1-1	ASSQIRSTEAF
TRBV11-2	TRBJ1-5	ASSAGRDRVGQPQH